This is a list of T cell receptor beta chains from one sample in a study of CD8+ T cells in alopecia areata. Only in-frame clones appear in the TCRdb table, and some are missing; sequencing was by immunoSEQ multiplex PCR. The table lists roughly 140,000 clones, 40% to 65% of them singletons. The sequenced sample was CD4+ T cells sorted from blood, obtained at week 0. These receptors were obtained from a human donor with alopecia areata. Both conserved end residues are part of each CDR3. The D gene is left open where the match is weak. Where a row states a size, it is once, few, many or the class of an expanded clone; other rows omit it.

d_call | j_call | clone_size | v_call | cdr3_aa | cdr3_nt
. | TRBJ2-5 | . | TRBV5-1 | CASSLRAETQYF | TGCGCCAGCAGCTTGCGGGCAGAGACCCAGTACTTC
. | TRBJ1-2 | few | TRBV11-2 | CASSLAFEGGYTF | TGTGCCAGCAGCTTAGCATTTGAGGGGGGCTACACCTTC
TRBD2 | TRBJ2-1 | . | TRBV11-3 | CASSATSGGNQFF | TGTGCCAGCAGCGCTACTAGCGGGGGTAACCAGTTCTTC
. | TRBJ2-1 | few | TRBV6-5 | CASSYLGGDEQFF | TGTGCCAGCAGTTACTTAGGGGGAGATGAGCAGTTCTTC
TRBD1 | TRBJ2-3 | . | TRBV5-1 | CASSYGTGHTDTQYF | TGCGCCAGCAGCTACGGGACAGGGCACACAGATACGCAGTATTTT
. | TRBJ1-5 | . | TRBV30 | CAWSGEVGNQPQHF | TGTGCCTGGAGTGGGGAGGTGGGCAATCAGCCCCAGCATTTT
. | TRBJ2-5 | . | TRBV5-4 | CASSYHAGRQETQYF | TGTGCCAGCAGCTACCACGCAGGGAGGCAAGAGACCCAGTACTTC
. | TRBJ2-7 | . | TRBV30 | CAWRPSGRSYEQYF | TGTGCCTGGAGGCCGTCAGGGAGATCCTACGAGCAGTACTTC
TRBD1 | TRBJ2-3 | once | TRBV5-1 | CASKRTGPGTDTQYF | TGCGCCAGCAAGCGGACAGGGCCGGGCACAGATACGCAGTATTTT
. | TRBJ1-2 | . | TRBV5-1 | CASSLVSSGPGGYTF | TGCGCCAGCAGCTTGGTTTCCTCAGGGCCAGGGGGCTACACCTTC
. | TRBJ2-7 | . | TRBV11-2 | CASRRGYEQYF | TGTGCCAGCAGGCGAGGTTACGAGCAGTACTTC
TRBD2 | TRBJ2-1 | few | TRBV7-8 | CASTALGLAANEQFF | TGTGCCAGCACCGCTTTGGGACTAGCGGCCAATGAGCAGTTCTTC
. | TRBJ2-1 | . | TRBV25-1 | CASSRVSYNEQFF | TGTGCCAGCAGCCGCGTCTCCTACAATGAGCAGTTCTTC
. | TRBJ2-1 | . | TRBV28 | CASSLSGSHSYNEQFF | TGTGCCAGCAGTTTATCGGGCTCCCACTCCTACAATGAGCAGTTCTTC
TRBD1 | TRBJ2-7 | . | TRBV4-1 | CASSQDHDRGTYEQYF | TGCGCCAGCAGCCAAGATCACGACAGGGGAACCTACGAGCAGTACTTC
. | TRBJ1-2 | . | TRBV25-1 | CASSEPDGLYGYTF | TGTGCCAGCAGTGAACCGGATGGCCTCTATGGCTACACCTTC
. | TRBJ1-1 | . | TRBV9 | CASSSPGQPKAFF | TGTGCCAGCAGCTCACCAGGACAGCCGAAAGCTTTCTTT
. | TRBJ2-1 | . | TRBV29-1 | CSVEGLQGISYNEQFF | TGCAGCGTTGAAGGGTTACAGGGAATTTCCTACAATGAGCAGTTCTTC
. | TRBJ2-2 | . | TRBV7-2 | CASSSSTGELFF | TGTGCCAGCAGCTCCAGTACCGGGGAGCTGTTTTTT
TRBD2 | TRBJ2-7 | few | TRBV4-1 | CASSQDYGLGEQYF | TGCGCCAGCAGCCAAGATTACGGACTAGGCGAGCAGTACTTC
. | TRBJ2-7 | . | TRBV11-2 | CASSPRQGLSYEQYF | TGTGCCAGCAGCCCACGACAGGGACTCTCCTACGAGCAGTACTTC
. | TRBJ1-1 | . | TRBV5-4 | CASSFDRRDTEAFF | TGTGCCAGCAGCTTCGACAGAAGGGACACTGAAGCTTTCTTT
. | TRBJ1-2 | . | TRBV30 | CAWSVNSGSGYTF | TGTGCCTGGAGTGTAAACTCAGGGAGTGGCTACACCTTC
. | TRBJ2-3 | few | TRBV5-1 | CASSLEQGNTQYF | TGCGCCAGCAGCTTGGAACAGGGTAATACGCAGTATTTT
TRBD2 | TRBJ2-5 | few | TRBV7-9 | CASSPRLAGTVETQYF | TGTGCCAGCAGCCCCCGACTAGCGGGAACGGTAGAGACCCAGTACTTC
. | TRBJ1-1 | . | TRBV7-9 | CASSSQDPNTEAFF | TGTGCCAGCAGCTCCCAGGACCCGAACACTGAAGCTTTCTTT
. | TRBJ2-2 | . | TRBV30 | CAWSSTRTGELFF | TGTGCCTGGAGTTCCACTCGCACCGGGGAGCTGTTTTTT
. | TRBJ2-2 | few | TRBV29-1 | CSVKTATSNTGELFF | TGCAGCGTAAAGACTGCTACTTCGAACACCGGGGAGCTGTTTTTT
. | TRBJ1-5 | . | TRBV6-5 | CASSPQGRQPQHF | TGTGCCAGCAGTCCCCAGGGACGACAGCCCCAGCATTTT
TRBD1 | TRBJ2-3 | few | TRBV7-9 | CASSSGQARTDTQYF | TGTGCCAGCAGCTCGGGACAGGCTAGGACAGATACGCAGTATTTT
. | TRBJ2-3 | few | TRBV14 | CASSPEASGTQYF | TGTGCCAGCAGCCCGGAGGCCTCAGGCACGCAGTATTTT
. | TRBJ1-2 | . | TRBV28 | CATSGRGGYTF | TGTGCCACCTCGGGGCGCGGTGGCTACACCTTC
. | TRBJ1-1 | . | TRBV29-1 | CSATGGYTEAFF | TGCAGCGCAACGGGTGGCTACACTGAAGCTTTCTTT
. | TRBJ1-2 | . | TRBV2 | CASRALTGIANYGYTF | TGTGCCAGCAGGGCCCTAACAGGAATAGCTAACTATGGCTACACCTTC
. | TRBJ2-5 | few | TRBV10-3 | CAISESMEGRPQYF | TGTGCCATCAGTGAGTCAATGGAGGGGAGGCCCCAGTACTTC
TRBD2 | TRBJ2-1 | few | TRBV15 | CATSRSLAGMQFF | TGTGCCACCAGCAGGAGCCTAGCGGGGATGCAGTTCTTC
TRBD2 | TRBJ2-1 | . | TRBV10-3 | CAISDSQRGSYNEQFF | TGTGCCATCAGTGACTCCCAGCGGGGGAGCTACAATGAGCAGTTCTTC
TRBD1 | TRBJ1-2 | . | TRBV27 | CASSSTGGIGYGYTF | TGTGCCAGCAGTTCGACAGGGGGAATTGGCTATGGCTACACCTTC
. | TRBJ1-1 | few | TRBV10-1 | CASSESGRLNTEAFF | TGCGCCAGCAGTGAGTCGGGGCGGCTGAACACTGAAGCTTTCTTT
. | TRBJ2-6 | . | TRBV7-2 | CASSRSASGANVLTF | TGTGCCAGCAGCCGGTCGGCCTCTGGGGCCAACGTCCTGACTTTC
. | TRBJ1-2 | . | TRBV10-3 | CAISERGDYGYTF | TGTGCCATCAGTGAGCGGGGGGACTATGGCTACACCTTC
. | TRBJ1-1 | . | TRBV19 | CASSFSRALGNTEAFF | TGTGCCAGTAGTTTCTCCAGGGCGCTTGGGAACACTGAAGCTTTCTTT
TRBD1 | TRBJ2-7 | . | TRBV30 | CAWSQLQGRHYEQYF | TGTGCCTGGAGTCAACTACAGGGGAGACATTACGAGCAGTACTTC
TRBD1 | TRBJ1-1 | . | TRBV29-1 | CSDSGTGF | TGCAGCGATTCCGGGACAGGGTTT
TRBD1 | TRBJ2-6 | few | TRBV30 | CAWSPRTGITGANVLTF | TGTGCCTGGAGTCCGAGGACAGGGATCACGGGGGCCAACGTCCTGACTTTC